These T cell receptor beta chains were read from a single sample in a study of cytomegalovirus exposure and HLA in healthy donors. Assay used: immunoSEQ multiplex PCR; TCRdb lists only in-frame clones, some missing. In total, the table holds roughly 120,000 clones. The sequenced material came from PBMCs. All receptors come from a man aged 25-45 years in good health and CMV-seronegative. Each CDR3 is given with its conserved first and last residue.

cdr3_aa: CATISGTGTTYGYTF; v_call: TRBV5-4
cdr3_aa: CATSTIQGSGANVLTF; v_call: TRBV15
cdr3_aa: CASSLTGSYGYTF; v_call: TRBV2
cdr3_aa: CASSQVMGQDYEQYF; v_call: TRBV4-3
cdr3_aa: CASSFSGNTEAFF; v_call: TRBV19
cdr3_aa: CASSLQTGPNQPQHF; v_call: TRBV18
cdr3_aa: CASSFKTLPTDTQYF; v_call: TRBV19
cdr3_aa: CASSWGQGQSTDTQYF; v_call: TRBV5-4
cdr3_aa: CAWNTGTGTYEQYF; v_call: TRBV30
cdr3_aa: CASSQGQGMNTEAFF; v_call: TRBV4-3
cdr3_aa: CATQPGTSGGVLSGELFF; v_call: TRBV28
cdr3_aa: CASSLTGENYGYTF; v_call: TRBV5-1
cdr3_aa: CASSSPRTGDSLEQYF; v_call: TRBV19
cdr3_aa: CASSLRRGGELFF; v_call: TRBV4-1
cdr3_aa: CASSDFSSGGYTF; v_call: TRBV6-4
cdr3_aa: CASSQPGLAGGGETQYF; v_call: TRBV4-1
cdr3_aa: CASSTRWTSGGRETQYF; v_call: TRBV7-2
cdr3_aa: CASSSRDRGGTEAFF; v_call: TRBV19
cdr3_aa: CASRLGAISNQPQHF; v_call: TRBV28
cdr3_aa: CASSAGQNTGELFF; v_call: TRBV5-1
cdr3_aa: CASSDSRGLGTGANVLTF; v_call: TRBV6-4
cdr3_aa: CASSQEPGGLREQYF; v_call: TRBV4-2
cdr3_aa: CASSLDRVLNTEAFF; v_call: TRBV28
cdr3_aa: CASSFDRGTEAFF; v_call: TRBV11-3
cdr3_aa: CASSLDRDRGLDNEQFF; v_call: TRBV11-2
cdr3_aa: CASSLGQSYEQFF; v_call: TRBV11-2
cdr3_aa: CASSEYSYGYTF; v_call: TRBV25-1
cdr3_aa: CASSIRGSNTEAFF; v_call: TRBV19
cdr3_aa: CASSLLAGGGTQYF; v_call: TRBV7-3
cdr3_aa: CASSPRGGTGSTEAFF; v_call: TRBV7-9
cdr3_aa: CASSLAGPSGNTIYF; v_call: TRBV5-4
cdr3_aa: CASSLVSSEAFF; v_call: TRBV7-9
cdr3_aa: CASSVHTGVSDTIGGYTF; v_call: TRBV6-4
cdr3_aa: CASNLGQGNEQFF; v_call: TRBV7-9
cdr3_aa: CASSQLSSGEQETQYF; v_call: TRBV4-2
cdr3_aa: CASSSRDRVDTGELFF; v_call: TRBV11-2
cdr3_aa: CASSPSPGDTIYF; v_call: TRBV7-2
cdr3_aa: CASSSLDTGSYEQYF; v_call: TRBV14
cdr3_aa: CASSVSSIRDSPLHF; v_call: TRBV7-2
cdr3_aa: CASRVGTGGFSTAFF; v_call: TRBV2
cdr3_aa: CASSQEARGLEAFF; v_call: TRBV4-2
cdr3_aa: CASTLLYRGQGMGTEAFF; v_call: TRBV19
cdr3_aa: CASRGGDRVNGYTF; v_call: TRBV2
cdr3_aa: CAISGTKDSSYNEQFF; v_call: TRBV10-3
cdr3_aa: CASSEVVAQKLFF; v_call: TRBV19
cdr3_aa: CASSLTGKGQPQHF; v_call: TRBV5-1
cdr3_aa: CATQMEGLDTQYF; v_call: TRBV5-1
cdr3_aa: CVSSLRVSNSPLHF; v_call: TRBV5-6